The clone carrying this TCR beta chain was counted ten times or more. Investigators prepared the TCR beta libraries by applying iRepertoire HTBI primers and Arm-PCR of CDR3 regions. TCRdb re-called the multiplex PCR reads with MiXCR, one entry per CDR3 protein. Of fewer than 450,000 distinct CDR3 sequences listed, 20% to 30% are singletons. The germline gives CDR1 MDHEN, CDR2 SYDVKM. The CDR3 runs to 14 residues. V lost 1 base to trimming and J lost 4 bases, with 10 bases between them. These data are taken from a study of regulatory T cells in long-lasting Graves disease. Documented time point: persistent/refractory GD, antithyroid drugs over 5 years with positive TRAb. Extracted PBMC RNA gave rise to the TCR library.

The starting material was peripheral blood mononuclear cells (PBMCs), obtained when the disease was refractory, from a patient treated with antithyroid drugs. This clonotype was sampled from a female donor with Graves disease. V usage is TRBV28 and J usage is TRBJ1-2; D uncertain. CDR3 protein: CASSLLVQAYGYTF. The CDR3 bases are TGTGCCAGCAGTTTATTGGTGCAGGCCTATGGCTACACCTTC.